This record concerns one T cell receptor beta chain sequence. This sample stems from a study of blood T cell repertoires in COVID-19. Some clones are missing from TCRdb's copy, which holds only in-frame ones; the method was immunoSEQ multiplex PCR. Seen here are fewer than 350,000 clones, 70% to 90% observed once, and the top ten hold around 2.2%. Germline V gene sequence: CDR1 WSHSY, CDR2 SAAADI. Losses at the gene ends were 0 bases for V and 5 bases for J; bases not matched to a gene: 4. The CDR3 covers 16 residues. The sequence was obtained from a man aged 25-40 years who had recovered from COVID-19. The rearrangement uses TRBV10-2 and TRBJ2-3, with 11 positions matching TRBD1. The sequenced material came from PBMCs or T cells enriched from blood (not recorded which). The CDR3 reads CASSESDRGLKDTQYF. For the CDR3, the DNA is TGCGCCAGCAGTGAGTCGGACAGGGGGCTCAAAGATACGCAGTATTTT.